This passage covers 3 T cell receptor beta chains from one sample sequenced in a study of radiotherapy plus CTLA-4 blockade in lung cancer (dated by TCRdb to the late 2010s). To prepare the library, the immunoSEQ multiplex PCR assay was applied. TCRdb stores this immuneACCESS table with in-frame sequences only. Part of the clones is absent; in the studies checked, under half of the shortfall reflects unresolved V genes, and no reason is known for the rest. In this sample the table shows 95,000 to 150,000 clones, around 90% of which occur a single time. The ten largest make up 5.5% to 8.5% of the sample. The starting material was peripheral blood, obtained from a patient treated with radiotherapy plus ipilimumab. All receptors derive from a human donor with non-small cell lung cancer that progressed on radiotherapy plus ipilimumab.

Here the CDR3 reads CASSPGGNTEAFF. CDR3 DNA: TGTGCCAGCAGCCCGGGGGGGAACACTGAAGCTTTCTTT. The chain has TRBV7-9 and TRBJ1-1; D is perhaps TRBD1 (5 bases). The CDR3 has 13 residues. V lost 5 bases, J lost 1 base, and 8 bases lay in between. Germline V CDR1 and CDR2: SEHNR, FQNEAQ (reference sequence).

J is TRBJ2-2 and V is TRBV19, with 7 positions matching TRBD1. This CDR3 has 17 amino acids. The junction had 14 bases not matched to a gene; V was cut back by 6 bases and J by 4 bases. Per germline, CDR1 LNHDA and CDR2 SQIVND (reference sequence). CDR3 protein: CASSPTPSTGATGELFF. The CDR3 region has the DNA TGTGCCAGTAGCCCAACCCCCTCCACAGGGGCCACCGGGGAGCTGTTTTTT.

The V call is TRBV12-5, the J call TRBJ2-2; TRBD1 matches at 7 bases. Per the germline V gene, CDR1 is LGHNT and CDR2 is FRNRAP. This CDR3 is 18 amino acids long. V trimming: 1 base; J trimming: 4 bases; junction bases outside the gene matches: 12. Here the CDR3 DNA reads TGTGCTAGTGGTTTGGCGCCTCTAGACAGGGAGAGCACCGGGGAGCTGTTTTTT. Encoded protein: CASGLAPLDRESTGELFF.